Listed below are T cell receptor beta chains from one sample, sequenced in a study of blood T cells in healthy people across ages. TCRdb passed the 5' RACE reads through MiXCR, listing each CDR3 protein once. The profile shows around 1,500,000 distinct CDR3 sequences, 28% of them singletons. Sequencing was performed on blood. The receptors here all came from a woman between 25 and 40 years old in good health. CDR3s include the opening cysteine and the closing phenylalanine or tryptophan.

v_gene	CDR3aa
TRBV15	CATSRGSSNEKLFF
TRBV7-6	CASSLALLAGGVEDEQFF
TRBV9	CASSVSGRAAETQYF
TRBV2	CAGSEGDNEQFF
TRBV7-9	CASSTMGGIVGETQYF
TRBV20-1	CSAFSGRRSDTQYF
TRBV4-1	CASRSTSGRQETQYF
TRBV29-1	CSVGLITSGSSYNEQYF
TRBV2	CASTVGIELAKNIQYF
TRBV7-7	CASSPNRGGINEQYF
TRBV20-1	CSARRRQGNQPQHF
TRBV5-5	CASSKGQGVSYEQYF
TRBV20-1	CSAREINQETQYF
TRBV7-9	CASSLAPPGLIRGIYEQYF
TRBV18	CASSPGQIGSYNEQFF
TRBV29-1	CSVERGLETGELFF
TRBV6-5	CASSVDRLTNIQYF
TRBV6-1	CASSGQLKETQYF
TRBV11-2	CASSPGGLTKTQYF
TRBV20-1	CSATRQGDEKLFF
TRBV11-2	CASSLEGGSGETRYF
TRBV5-1	CASSFTGSGRSYEQYF
TRBV7-2	CASSLLAREKYDEKLFF
TRBV11-2	CASSQGLAGFNEQFF
TRBV28	CASSDSFGYTF
TRBV25-1	CASSERPNYGYTF